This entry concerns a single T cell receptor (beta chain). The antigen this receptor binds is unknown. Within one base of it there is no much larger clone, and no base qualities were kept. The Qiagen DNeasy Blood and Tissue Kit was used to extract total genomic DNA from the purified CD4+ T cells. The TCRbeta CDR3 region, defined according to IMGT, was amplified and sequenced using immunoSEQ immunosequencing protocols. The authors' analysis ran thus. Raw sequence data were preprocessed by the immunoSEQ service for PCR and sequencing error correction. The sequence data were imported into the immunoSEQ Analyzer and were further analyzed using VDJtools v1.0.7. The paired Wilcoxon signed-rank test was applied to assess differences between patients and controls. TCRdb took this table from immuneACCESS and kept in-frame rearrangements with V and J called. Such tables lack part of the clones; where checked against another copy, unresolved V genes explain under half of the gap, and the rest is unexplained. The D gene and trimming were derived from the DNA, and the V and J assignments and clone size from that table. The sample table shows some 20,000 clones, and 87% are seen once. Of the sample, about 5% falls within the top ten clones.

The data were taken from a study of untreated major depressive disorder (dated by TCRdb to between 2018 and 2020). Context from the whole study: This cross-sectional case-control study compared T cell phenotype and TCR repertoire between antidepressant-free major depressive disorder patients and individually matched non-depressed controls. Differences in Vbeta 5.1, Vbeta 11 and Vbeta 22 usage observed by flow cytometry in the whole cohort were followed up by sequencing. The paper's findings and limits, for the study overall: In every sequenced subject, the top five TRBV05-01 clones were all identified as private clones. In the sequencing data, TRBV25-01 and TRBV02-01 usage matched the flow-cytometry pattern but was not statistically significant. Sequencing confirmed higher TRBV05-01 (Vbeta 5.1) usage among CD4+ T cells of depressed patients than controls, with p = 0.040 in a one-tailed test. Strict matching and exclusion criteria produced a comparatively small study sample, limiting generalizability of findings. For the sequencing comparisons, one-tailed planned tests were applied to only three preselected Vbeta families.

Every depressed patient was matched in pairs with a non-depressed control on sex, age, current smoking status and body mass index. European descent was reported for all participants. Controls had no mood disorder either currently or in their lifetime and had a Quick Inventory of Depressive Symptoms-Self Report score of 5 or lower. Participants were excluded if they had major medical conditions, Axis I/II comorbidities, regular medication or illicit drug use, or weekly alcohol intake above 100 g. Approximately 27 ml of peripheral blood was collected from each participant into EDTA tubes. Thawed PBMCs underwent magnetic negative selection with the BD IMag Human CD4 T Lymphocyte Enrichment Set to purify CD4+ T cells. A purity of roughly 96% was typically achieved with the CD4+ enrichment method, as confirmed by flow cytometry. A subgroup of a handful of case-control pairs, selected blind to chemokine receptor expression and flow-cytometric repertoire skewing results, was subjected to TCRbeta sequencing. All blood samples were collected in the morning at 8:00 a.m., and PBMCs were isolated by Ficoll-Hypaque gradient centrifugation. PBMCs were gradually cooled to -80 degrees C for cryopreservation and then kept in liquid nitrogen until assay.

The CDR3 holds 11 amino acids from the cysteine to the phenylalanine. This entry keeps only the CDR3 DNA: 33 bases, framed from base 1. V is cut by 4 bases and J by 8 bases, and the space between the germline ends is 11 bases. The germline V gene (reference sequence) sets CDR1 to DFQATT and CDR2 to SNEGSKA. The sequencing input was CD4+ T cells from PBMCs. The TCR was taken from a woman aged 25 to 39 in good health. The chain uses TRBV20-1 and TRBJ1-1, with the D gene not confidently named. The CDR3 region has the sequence CSAKSGPEAFF. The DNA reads TGCAGTGCTAAAAGTGGCCCCGAAGCTTTCTTT.